The 9 T cell receptor beta chains reported below all come from one sample, sequenced in a study of blood T cells in healthy people across ages. With a J-beta primer mix and a sample-barcoded 5' primer, a second PCR ran roughly 6 to 12 cycles. MiXCR, applied by TCRdb to the 5' RACE reads, yields one record per CDR3 protein. The sample includes about 940,000 distinct CDR3 sequences, roughly 50% of them seen just once. Sequencing input: blood. These receptors were collected from a man aged 25 to 40 in good health.

The table lists this clonotype with a few counts. V usage is TRBV4-1 and J usage is TRBJ1-2; tentative D call: TRBD1 (5 bases). The germline CDR1 and CDR2 sequences are MGHRA and YSYEKL. This CDR3 is 12 amino acids long. The V gene lost 6 bases and the J gene lost 6 bases, with 11 bases spanning the gap. For the CDR3, the DNA is TGCGCCAGCAGTCCCCAGGGTAATGGCTACACCTTC. Translating it yields CASSPQGNGYTF.

The chain carries TRBV6-1 and TRBJ1-1; 12 bases match TRBD1. Germline trimming cut 6 bases from V and 1 base from J; bases unmatched to any gene: 6. The CDR3 totals 16 residues. Germline CDR1 and CDR2: MNHNS and SASEGT. In nucleotides, the CDR3 is TGTGCCAGCAGGGGGGACAGGGGGCCGGCGAACACTGAAGCTTTCTTT. Its protein is CASRGDRGPANTEAFF.

There are a few counts of this clonotype. V gene TRBV7-9 combines with J gene TRBJ2-1; possible D gene TRBD1, 5 bases. Germline V CDR1 and CDR2: SEHNR, FQNEAQ (reference sequence). Trimming cost V 10 bases and J 5 bases, with 21 bases left between them. The CDR3 consists of 15 residues. CDR3 residues: CAILTQGFGDNEQFF. The DNA of the CDR3 is TGTGCCATCCTTACCCAGGGTTTCGGAGACAATGAGCAGTTCTTC.

In nucleotides, the CDR3 is TGTGCCACTAGCCGGGACGGCGGATATAATGAGCAGTTCTTC. Amino acids: CATSRDGGYNEQFF. This chain links TRBV27 with TRBJ2-1, with D perhaps being TRBD1 or TRBD2 (5 bases each). V lost 10 bases and J lost 7, with 20 bases in between. Germline V gene lookup returns CDR1 MNHEY and CDR2 SMNVEV (reference sequence). This CDR3 is 14 amino acids long.

There are many counts of this clonotype. The rearrangement joins TRBV3-1 to TRBJ2-3; D gene unclear. The germline CDR1 and CDR2 sequences are LGHDT and YNNKEL (reference sequence). Trimming left V 4 bases short and J 3 bases short, with 8 bases between. This CDR3 contains 13 residues. The CDR3: CASSPSRTDTQYF. The DNA for the CDR3 is TGTGCCAGCAGCCCCAGTCGGACAGATACGCAGTATTTT.

Only a few counts were recorded for this clonotype. The V and J genes are TRBV12-3 or TRBV12-4 and TRBJ1-4; tentatively, D is TRBD1 (5 bases). This CDR3 is built from 17 residues. V was pared by 6 bases and J by 0 bases, with 17 bases between. In DNA, the CDR3 is TGTGCCAGCAGCTCGGGGCGGGGGGGGACAACTAATGAAAAACTGTTTTTT. It yields the protein CASSSGRGGTTNEKLFF.

This clonotype came up a few times. The chain links TRBV4-1 to TRBJ1-1; D ambiguous. V lost 3 bases and J 1 base, leaving 15 bases between the germline ends. This CDR3 comprises 16 residues. Per germline, CDR1 MGHRA and CDR2 YSYEKL. In DNA form, the CDR3 reads TGCGCCAGCAGCCAGAAAAGGGCAGGTGAGAACACTGAAGCTTTCTTT. Translating gives CASSQKRAGENTEAFF.

This rearrangement joins TRBV4-2 to TRBJ1-4; TRBD1 might be the D (6 bases). Germline CDR1 LGHNA, CDR2 YNFKEQ. There are 15 residues in the CDR3. V lost 1 base, J lost 8 bases, and 14 bases lay in between. CDR3 sequence reads: CASSQVGGGGEKLFF. For the CDR3, the DNA is TGTGCCAGCAGCCAAGTAGGGGGGGGTGGCGAAAAACTGTTTTTT.

CDR3 DNA: TGTGCCAGCAGCCCTCGTGGGGGCCGGGGTGGGCAGTTCTTC. Translation: CASSPRGGRGGQFF. The V gene is TRBV11-2, the J gene TRBJ2-1, with D possibly TRBD1 on 6 matching bases. This CDR3 region has 14 residues. V lost 5 bases, J lost 12 bases, and 20 bases lay in between. Germline CDR1 is SGHAT and CDR2 is FQNNGV.